The clone carrying this T cell receptor beta chain appeared many times. These data originate in a study of CXCR3 chemokines and chemotherapy response in bladder cancer. A single record per CDR3 protein comes from TCRdb applying MiXCR to the PCR reads. The sample lists about 5,000 distinct CDR3 sequences, over 13% occurring once. Germline V CDR1 and CDR2: GTSNPN, SVGIG (reference sequence). The CDR3 is made up of 14 amino acids. Trimming took 4 bases from V and 5 from J, leaving 14 bases between them. This specimen was collected from a patient whose treatment included neoadjuvant chemotherapy. The chain is built from TRBV30 and TRBJ2-2, with D possibly matching TRBD1 (5 bases). This clonotype originated in a human donor with bladder cancer that responded to neoadjuvant chemotherapy. CDR3 in DNA: TGTGCCTGGAATCTAAGGGGTCCTACCGGGGAGCTGTTTTTT. Translating gives CAWNLRGPTGELFF.